The 16 T cell receptor beta chains below were found in one sample sequenced in a study of radiotherapy plus CTLA-4 blockade in lung cancer. Only in-frame clones appear in the TCRdb table, and some are missing; sequencing was by immunoSEQ multiplex PCR. The table lists some 110,000 clones, about 84% of them singletons, with over 2% in the top ten. Material: peripheral blood, obtained from a patient treated with radiotherapy plus ipilimumab. The receptors come from a human donor with non-small cell lung cancer that progressed on radiotherapy plus ipilimumab. Some clones in this sample may be carry-over from other donors' samples.

This clone was detected only a few times. A read error may produce the germline difference seen at one junction end. The chain recombines TRBV28 with TRBJ1-2; D perhaps matches TRBD1 (5 bases). The CDR3 runs to 11 residues. CDR1 is MDHEN and CDR2 is SYDVKM in the germline V gene. CDR3 DNA: TGTGCCAGCAGTTTAACGAACAGGCCAATATTC. It specifies CASSLTNRPIF.

J is TRBJ2-1 and V is TRBV10-3; D gene unclear. Trimming stripped 3 bases from V and 3 bases from J, with 3 bases between. CDR1 is ENHRY, CDR2 SYGVKD, per germline. There are 12 residues in the CDR3. CDR3 in DNA: TGTGCCATCAGTGAAGACTACAATGAGCAGTTCTTC. Translated, it gives CAISEDYNEQFF.

This clone came up once. The genes are TRBV9 and TRBJ1-6; 10 nucleotides match TRBD1. The CDR3 totals 17 residues. Germline V lookup: CDR1 SGDLS, CDR2 YYNGEE. Trimming cost V 2 bases and J 3 bases; bases outside gene matches: 5. The CDR3 here is CASSVGTGANYNSPLHF. The CDR3 DNA follows: TGTGCCAGCAGCGTGGGGACAGGGGCGAACTATAATTCACCCCTCCACTTT.

The gene calls are TRBV15 and TRBJ2-3; 7 nucleotides match TRBD2. From germline, CDR1 is LNHNV and CDR2 YYDKDF (reference sequence). This CDR3 has 16 amino acids. The ends lost 1 base at V and 2 bases at J; junction bases unmatched: 6. CDR3 nucleotide sequence: TGTGCCACCAGCAGAGTTGTTAGCGGGCCCACAGATACGCAGTATTTT. Protein product: CATSRVVSGPTDTQYF. The full variable domain, with the rest looked up from reference TRBV15 and TRBJ2-3, is DAMVIQNPRYQVTQFGKPVTLSCSQTLNHNVMYWYQQKSSQAPKLLFHYYDKDFNNEADTPDNFQSRRPNTSFCFLDIRSPGLGDTAMYLCATSRVVSGPTDTQYFGPGTRLTVL.

The chain recombines TRBV27 with TRBJ2-1; unclear D gene. From germline, CDR1 is MNHEY and CDR2 SMNVEV (reference sequence). The CDR3 consists of 15 residues. Trimming took off 10 bases at V and 0 bases at J, with 16 bases between the two ends. CDR3 protein: CANLDWFCSYNEQFF. Written as DNA, the CDR3 is TGTGCCAACCTAGACTGGTTCTGCTCCTACAATGAGCAGTTCTTC.

This chain joins TRBV5-1 and TRBJ2-2; TRBD1 matches at 9 bases. The CDR3 runs 15 residues. The junction had 8 bases not matched to a gene; V was cut back by 7 bases and J by 4 bases. From germline, CDR1 is SGHRS and CDR2 YFSETQ. CDR3 amino acids: CASAPQGAGTGELFF. DNA for the CDR3: TGCGCCAGCGCTCCACAGGGGGCCGGCACCGGGGAGCTGTTTTTT.

The gene calls are TRBV2 and TRBJ2-2; a weak D match, TRBD1 (5 bases). The CDR3 is made up of 14 amino acids. The V gene lost 4 bases and the J gene lost 0 bases, with 6 bases spanning the gap. CDR1 SNHLY and CDR2 FYNNEI come from the germline V gene. The CDR3 spells CASSARANTGELFF. The CDR3 nucleotides read TGTGCCAGCAGTGCCAGGGCGAACACCGGGGAGCTGTTTTTT.

The genes are TRBV7-2 and TRBJ2-7, with 8 bases fitting TRBD2. This CDR3 region has 15 residues. Germline assignment: CDR1 SGHTA and CDR2 FQGNSA. J was trimmed by 3 bases and V by 1 base; bases with no gene match: 5. Here the CDR3 reads CASSLVGLAVYEQYF. For the CDR3, the DNA is TGTGCCAGCAGCTTAGTTGGACTAGCTGTCTACGAGCAGTACTTC. Filled out from reference TRBV7-2 and TRBJ2-7, the complete variable domain reads GAGVSQSPSNKVTEKGKDVELRCDPISGHTALYWYRQSLGQGLEFLIYFQGNSAPDKSGLPSDRFSAERTGGSVSTLTIQRTQQEDSAVYLCASSLVGLAVYEQYFGPGTRLTVT.

The CDR3 region is CASSPAEGGSSGANVLTF. DNA for the CDR3: TGTGCCAGCTCCCCGGCCGAGGGGGGGAGCTCTGGGGCCAACGTCCTGACTTTC. The genes are TRBV18 and TRBJ2-6, with TRBD2 as a possible D gene (7 bases). This CDR3 spans 18 amino acids. With 6 bases removed from V and 0 bases from J, the gap between germline ends came to 18 bases. Looked up from germline, CDR1 is KGHSH and CDR2 is LQKENI.

The J gene is TRBJ1-2, the V gene TRBV10-3; 8 nucleotides line up with TRBD1. Germline V gene sequence: CDR1 ENHRY, CDR2 SYGVKD. The trim removed 3 bases at V and 7 bases at J, leaving 7 bases unmatched. CDR3 size: 14 residues. CDR3 in amino acids: CAISEMDRESGYTF. In nucleotides, the CDR3 is TGTGCCATCAGTGAAATGGACAGGGAAAGTGGCTACACCTTC.

The J gene is TRBJ1-1, the V gene TRBV7-2; no definite D call. V lost 5 bases and J lost 0, with 10 bases in between. The CDR3 runs 14 residues. Looked up from germline, CDR1 is SGHTA and CDR2 is FQGNSA. As DNA, the CDR3 is TGTGCCAGCAGCGCCGCGGCAGTGAACACTGAAGCTTTCTTT. It specifies CASSAAAVNTEAFF.

The chain uses TRBV28 and TRBJ2-5; no clear D. V lost 3 bases and J lost 2, with 10 bases in between. Germline lookup yields CDR1 MDHEN and CDR2 SYDVKM. The CDR3 runs 14 residues. CDR3 sequence reads: CASSFTDYQETQYF. CDR3 bases: TGTGCCAGCAGTTTTACCGATTATCAAGAGACCCAGTACTTC.

The V gene is TRBV7-2, the J gene TRBJ1-6; D uncertain. The germline V and J ends were trimmed by 1 base and 8 bases, with 9 bases remaining between them. Looked up from germline, CDR1 is SGHTA and CDR2 is FQGNSA. This CDR3 is 14 amino acids long. The CDR3 bases are TGTGCCAGCAGCTTAGTTCCAGTTTATTCACCCCTCCACTTT. Translated, it gives CASSLVPVYSPLHF.

The chain couples TRBV7-3 to TRBJ2-1; 7 bases line up with TRBD1. Germline V gene sequence: CDR1 SGHTA, CDR2 FQGTGA. V shed 4 bases, J shed 3 bases, and the junction held 6 bases outside the gene matches. The CDR3 loop spans 15 amino acids. The CDR3 nucleotides are TGTGCCAGCAGCTGGGACAGCCGACACTACAATGAGCAGTTCTTC. Its translation: CASSWDSRHYNEQFF.

This clone has just a few counts. This chain joins TRBV6-5 and TRBJ1-4; no clear D. Trimming took 4 bases from V and 8 from J, leaving 17 bases between them. This CDR3 spans 15 amino acids. Germline V gene sequence: CDR1 MNHEY, CDR2 SVGAGI. CDR3 sequence (DNA): TGTGCCAGCAGTTCGTGGACCGACCTGGACGAAAAACTGTTTTTT. Translated: CASSSWTDLDEKLFF.

This clone was seen more than once but under ten times. The rearrangement joins TRBV5-1 to TRBJ2-3; D not resolved. Germline-derived CDR1 and CDR2 are SGHRS and YFSETQ. The length of the CDR3 is 14 residues. Trimming took off 0 bases at V and 2 bases at J, with 7 bases between the two ends. CDR3 bases: TGCGCCAGCAGCTTGGTCCTCCACACAGATACGCAGTATTTT. It specifies CASSLVLHTDTQYF.